Sequencing of this T cell receptor beta chain was carried out in a study of shared clonotypes between healthy human individuals. Study-wide background: CD4 naive cells filled three plates per donor, CD4 memory three, CD8 naive two and CD8 memory one. Overall study results and limits: Enrolling few donors narrowed the genetic and exposure-history diversity that was represented.

This table comes from immunoSEQ multiplex PCR, and its TCRdb copy is limited to in-frame clones, with some not included. There are 550,000 to 700,000 clones in the sample; about three quarters occur only once, and around 1.8% lies in the top ten. Concerning this clone: Its target is unknown. Additional DNA sequences in this sample encode the identical CDR3.

Germline CDR1 SQVTM, CDR2 ANQGSEA. V was clipped by 6 bases and J by 1 base; unmatched bases: 2. There are 12 residues in the CDR3. The V gene is TRBV29-1, the J gene TRBJ2-5; 7 bases match TRBD1. The sample consisted of memory CD4+ T cells sorted from blood. The subset denotes: CD45RA-negative fraction. This TCR was sampled from a woman aged 25 to 39 in good health. The CDR3 DNA is TGCAGCGTGCGACAGGGCCAAGAGACCCAGTACTTC. It specifies CSVRQGQETQYF.